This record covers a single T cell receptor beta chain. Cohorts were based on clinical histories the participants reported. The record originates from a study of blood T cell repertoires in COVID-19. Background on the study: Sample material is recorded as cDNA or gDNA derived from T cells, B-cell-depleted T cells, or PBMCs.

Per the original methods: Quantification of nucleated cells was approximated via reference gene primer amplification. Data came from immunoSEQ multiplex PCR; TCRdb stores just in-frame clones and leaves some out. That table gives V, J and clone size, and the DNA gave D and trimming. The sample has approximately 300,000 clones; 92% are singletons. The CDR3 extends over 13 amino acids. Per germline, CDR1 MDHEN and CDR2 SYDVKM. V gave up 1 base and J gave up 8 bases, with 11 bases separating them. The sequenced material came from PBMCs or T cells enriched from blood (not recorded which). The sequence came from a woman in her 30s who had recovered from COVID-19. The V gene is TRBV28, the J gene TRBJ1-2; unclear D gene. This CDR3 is CASSLSWPSGYTF. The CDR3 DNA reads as TGTGCCAGCAGTTTATCCTGGCCTTCAGGCTACACCTTC.